Following are 10 T cell receptor beta chains from one sample sequenced in a study of human T cells and chemical hapten exposure (dated by TCRdb to the early 2020s). The time point label of this sample denotes: pre-sensitization, week 0. This specimen's treatment or condition label, per the study, means: therapeutic diphenylcyclopropenone sensitization with weekly scalp DPC. The library was generated by RACE. This sample was sequenced with a NextSeq 500. The public reads were quality trimmed at Q25 with fastp and then assembled into clones with MiXCR by TCRdb, keeping productive beta chains. Entries that share a CDR3 protein sequence are merged under the most common genes and DNA. Across this sample there are 300,000 to 450,000 distinct CDR3 sequences, with 5% to 6.5% seen only once. The top ten constitute around 8% of the sample. The sequenced sample was whole blood, obtained in connection with sensitization to the hapten diphenylcyclopropenone (DPC). Receptor source: a woman between 18 and 30 years old with alopecia areata. Some clones in this sample may be carry-over from other donors' samples.

This clonotype was seen once. Just one base apart from a much larger clone, this may be a read error. The chain links TRBV6-5 to TRBJ1-6, with D perhaps matching TRBD1 (5 bases). This CDR3 comprises 15 residues. The germline V gene has CDR1 MNHEY and CDR2 SVGAGI. V was pared by 6 bases and J by 7 bases, with 16 bases between. Here the CDR3 reads CASSPAGRKNSPLHF. The CDR3 region has the DNA TGTGCCAGCAGCCCGGCGGGACGGAAGAATTCACCCCTCCACTTT.

This clonotype was found once. This may come from a read error, since a much larger clone is one base off. The rearrangement joins TRBV29-1 to TRBJ2-3, with a possible D match to TRBD1 (6 bases). CDR3 length equals 14 residues. V was shortened by 4 bases and J by 1 base, with 12 bases between the two germline ends. Germline lookup yields CDR1 SQVTM and CDR2 ANQGSEA. CDR3 DNA sequence: TGCAGCGTTGCCTTCCGGACAGGCACAGATACGCAGTATTTT. This translates into CSVAFRTGTDTQYF.

This clonotype was detected a few times. The CDR3 is CASTPPGVATGELFF. In nucleotides, the CDR3 is TGTGCCAGCACCCCCCCAGGGGTGGCCACCGGGGAGCTGTTTTTT. The chain has TRBV6-1 and TRBJ2-2, with D perhaps matching TRBD1 (6 bases). The V gene lost 7 bases and the J gene lost 4 bases, with 16 bases spanning the gap. CDR3 length equals 15 residues. Germline assignment: CDR1 MNHNS and CDR2 SASEGT.

In this sample, this clonotype turned up many times. This chain connects TRBV7-8 to TRBJ2-5; no definite D call. CDR3 length: 14 amino acids. V was trimmed by 5 bases and J by 4 bases, leaving 14 bases between them. Germline CDR1 and CDR2: SGHVS and FQNEAQ. CDR3 coding DNA: TGTGCCAGCAGCCCGGTCGGGTTAGGAGAGACCCAGTACTTC. Its protein is CASSPVGLGETQYF.

In regard to this clonotype: The junction differs from germline at one of its ends, possibly a read error. The chain recombines TRBV25-1 with TRBJ2-1; maybe TRBD2 (5 bases). Germline V gives CDR1 MGHDK, CDR2 SYGVNS. This CDR3 comprises 14 residues. The CDR3 DNA follows: TGTACCAGCTCTTCTAGCCAAATCTACAATGAGCAGTTCTTC. It codes for CTSSSSQIYNEQFF.

This clonotype was found a few times. The J gene is TRBJ2-3, the V gene TRBV3-1; perhaps TRBD1 as D (6 bases). V shed 3 bases and J shed 1 base, with 23 bases lying between them. CDR1 LGHDT and CDR2 YNNKEL come from the germline V gene (reference sequence). CDR3 length: 19 amino acids. CDR3 sequence reads: CASSHFIGQREMRTDTQYF. CDR3 in DNA: TGTGCCAGCAGCCATTTTATTGGACAGCGCGAAATGCGCACAGATACGCAGTATTTT.

This clonotype was recorded many times. This chain connects TRBV6-2 or TRBV6-3 to TRBJ1-5, with 7 bases fitting TRBD1. The V gene end was trimmed by 5 bases and the J gene end by 3 bases; junction bases not matched to a gene: 4. The CDR3 is 14 amino acids. Per germline, CDR1 MNHEY and CDR2 SVGEGT. For the CDR3, the DNA is TGTGCCAGCAGTCCGGGACAGAACAATCAGCCCCAGCATTTT. Its protein is CASSPGQNNQPQHF.

The table lists this clonotype with a few counts. This chain connects TRBV2 to TRBJ2-7; 10 positions match TRBD1. The germline V gene encodes CDR1 SNHLY and CDR2 FYNNEI. V lost 7 bases, J lost 0 bases, and 6 bases stayed unmatched. The CDR3 runs 15 residues. Written as DNA, the CDR3 is TGTGCCAGCACACGACAGGGGGCCTCCTCCTACGAGCAGTACTTC. As protein: CASTRQGASSYEQYF.

This clonotype was seen at least ten times. This chain links TRBV25-1 with TRBJ1-6; D ambiguous. The CDR3 totals 15 residues. CDR1 and CDR2 (germline): MGHDK, SYGVNS. V was pared by 0 bases and J by 0 bases, with 3 bases between. The CDR3 loop reads CASSEYSSYNSPLHF. CDR3 sequence (DNA): TGTGCCAGCAGTGAATATAGCTCCTATAATTCACCCCTCCACTTT.

This clonotype was found a few times. Written as DNA, the CDR3 is TGTGCCAGCAGTGATAAAAGTGGCGCTGAAGCTTTCTTT. Translating it yields CASSDKSGAEAFF. The gene calls are TRBV2 and TRBJ1-1; D gene unclear. The CDR3 runs to 13 residues. Trimming pared 3 bases from V and 6 bases from J, leaving 11 bases between. Germline loops: CDR1 SNHLY, CDR2 FYNNEI.